Given below is one T cell receptor (beta chain) in context. Its antigen is still unknown. No base-level quality is on record; no much larger clone is a single base apart. The library was built by means of the immunoSEQ multiplex PCR assay. A mixture of 60 forward primers for TCR Vbeta segments and 13 reverse primers for TCR Jbeta segments was used in the multiplex PCR. The CDR3 region of rearranged TCR beta genes was amplified from genomic DNA with a multiplex PCR assay. The amplified TCR beta libraries were sequenced on the Illumina HiSeq System as 87-base-pair reads. In the source study's methods: In a later analysis, tens of millions of unique TCR beta chains were counted across the 666 repertoires, and about 10 million of these chains were shared by at least two donors. A nearest-neighbor algorithm error-corrected the raw reads and collapsed the reads into unique sequences, merging closely related sequences to remove PCR and sequencing errors. Alignment of CDR3 sequences to IMGT reference sequences was used to assign V, D and J gene segments. For a sequence to be retained, a match of at least six nucleotides to both a V gene segment and a J gene segment was required. A rearrangement counted as productive if the CDR3 had no stop codons and remained in frame with V and J, and every other rearrangement counted as non-productive. CDR3 was defined by IMGT convention, running from the second conserved V-encoded cysteine to the conserved J-encoded phenylalanine. The earlier analysis of 500 to 650 of the donors excluded any sequence lacking an unambiguous match to a single V gene segment. An earlier analysis of approximately 590 of the donors called V segments functional above 56.7% productive rearrangements and segregating when the between-donor standard deviation exceeded 5%. A statistical classification framework was developed to diagnose cytomegalovirus status using the catalog of TCR beta chain sequences. In a later analysis, TCR nucleotide sequences were compared against IMGT/GENE-DB human TR gene sequences so that V and J genes could be assigned. The TCRdist pipeline was used in a later analysis to assign CDR3 sequences and most-parsimonious VDJ recombination scenarios. In a later analysis, each TCR beta chain was defined by its CDR3 amino acid sequence together with its V-gene family, and reads lacking a unique V-gene family were excluded. As a way to deal with suspected cross-contamination and a sequencing artifact, a later analysis dropped 592 nucleotide sequences that were highly shared and had low generation probability. In a later analysis, a clonal expansion index for each public chain was calculated from normalized within-repertoire ranks of inferred template counts. In a later analysis, generation probabilities were computed using a VDJ recombination model fitted to out-of-frame rearrangements, and the results were checked against IGoR. A later analysis scored TCR-TCR, TCR-HLA and TCR-CMV co-occurrence with hypergeometric tests, applying a repertoire-size bias correction to TCR pairs. To estimate false discovery rates, a later analysis permuted the HLA or CMV assignments 20 times. In a later analysis, co-occurring TCRs were grouped using DBSCAN, with TCRdist sequence similarity added in when clustering inside HLA-allele-positive subsets. Repertoires with fewer than 30,000 or more than 120,000 public chains were left out of co-occurrence clustering, as were four to six repertoires with anomalous nucleotide sharing. TCRdb obtained this table from immuneACCESS and retained in-frame rearrangements with V and J assigned. These tables miss some clones; where compared with another copy, unresolved V genes account for less than half of the shortfall, and the remainder is unexplained. V and J calls and clone size follow that table, whereas D and trimming were derived from the DNA. The sample table holds approximately 130,000 clones, of which around 77% were seen once. Under 1.5% of the sample is held by the ten biggest clonotypes.

The data originate from a study of cytomegalovirus exposure and HLA in healthy donors listed by TCRdb under 2017. Regarding the research as a whole: An earlier analysis of approximately 590 of the donors reported about 250 Gb of sequence data and approximately 110 million unique TCR beta sequences from 150 million to 200 million T cells. In a later genetic analysis, genome-wide SNP genotypes for about 55% of the roughly 670 donors were used, and that subset was treated as a discovery cohort. Among 350 to 400 genotyped donors of the cohort, an average of approximately 240,000 unique TCR beta nucleotide sequences were sequenced per donor, approximately 20% of them non-productive. The study aimed to test whether cataloging public T cell receptors could reveal signatures of past pathogen exposure. Both class I and class II loci were covered by HLA typing, at four-digit resolution. Roughly 300 gigabases of sequencing data and around 80 million unique TCR sequences made up an early release that covered several hundred HLA-typed donors. Donor age, sex, ethnicity and CMV serostatus were compiled together with the repertoire data. High-throughput TCR immunosequencing, statistical association of individual TCRs with disease status, and machine learning were combined to predict cytomegalovirus infection status. To study patterns of TCR occurrence, a later analysis re-analyzed previously published TCR beta repertoires from 600 to 750 donors and added high-resolution HLA genotyping. An earlier analysis of 587 of the donors used high-throughput TCR beta sequencing to judge whether each TCR beta V gene segment behaved as functional or pseudogenic. Typing coverage differed by locus: A, B, C, DRB1 and DQB1 were typed in roughly 620-630 donors, DQA1 in around 500, DPA1 in 606, and DPB1 in around 440. Roughly five DR-DQ haplotypes were handled as single units for association and clustering, since linkage in the cohort was strong. In the later analysis, no new phenotypic data were used to find candidate immune exposures; instead, reliance was placed on TCR beta sequences and their occurrence across donors. Of the 300 to 450 genotyped donors, about 80% fell in the genetic ancestry cluster associated with self-reported Caucasian donors. Along with the 666-subject first cohort, a separate validation cohort of more than 90 different subjects was used. Using immunosequencing, the study profiled T cell repertoires from about 620 subjects and related those repertoires to cytomegalovirus serostatus. All discovery cohort repertoires had been generated on a single sequencing platform.

The CDR3, from cysteine to phenylalanine, totals 14 residues. Only the CDR3 part of the read is kept: 42 bases, read in frame from the first base. Based on the germline V gene, the CDR1 and CDR2 sequences are SGDLS and YYNGEE. Ends trimmed: V by 3 bases, J by 6 bases; bases unmatched to a gene: 7. The cohort consisted of 600 to 700 healthy bone marrow donors. At the time of sampling, every cohort member was nominally healthy, though immune exposures that went unrecorded were likely present. The donor tested CMV seronegative, placing the donor among the 300 to 400 seronegative members of the cohort. Every donor gave a peripheral blood sample, and the peripheral blood mononuclear cells from that sample were used for TCR beta sequencing. Genomic DNA was extracted from the blood cell samples with the Qiagen DNeasy Blood Extraction Kit. Points the paper makes about the study in general: While some public TCRs were present in many individuals, most TCR sequences turned up only very rarely across donors. In a later analysis, most CMV-associated TCR beta chains were found to appear HLA-restricted, with HLA associations seemingly driven largely by CMV exposure. The authors suggested that the approach could potentially be extended to other disease states and immunological phenotypes. An association between a missense DCLRE1C variant and V-gene and J-gene trimming of TCR beta chains was found in a later genetic analysis and replicated in an independent cohort. The study listed approximately 150 TCR beta chains as associated with cytomegalovirus. Some IMGT-functional V segments, including TRBV6-2 and TRBV6-3, could not be distinguished by the 87-base-pair reads and were therefore excluded. In vitro tests confirmed that three of the cytomegalovirus-associated TCR beta chains recognize cytomegalovirus antigens. The cohort was sequenced for TCR beta chains only, and without alpha or paired-chain data the features that could be detected were limited. A later analysis found that TCR association rates varied across HLA loci, with DRB1 alleles showing the most associated TCRs and HLA-C alleles the fewest. The presence/absence analyses assumed that sequencing depth was roughly uniform across donors, and that assumption may not be true. The earlier analysis of nearly 600 of the donors excluded approximately 17 rarely observed V segments, including chromosome 9 orphons, because counts were too low. The classifier was reported to diagnose cytomegalovirus status with high specificity and sensitivity in both the original and validation cohorts. Assigning TCR associations to individual alleles was difficult when HLA alleles, especially DR and DQ, strongly co-occurred. Because HLA typing was missing for some donors at each locus, association tests included only the typed subset. Correlated functional status among segregating V segments might be attributable to linkage disequilibrium, but an unknown experimental factor could not be ruled out. A group of highly shared sequence variants was considered likely to be a technical artifact of the sequencing pipeline. The only immune exposure information available for the cohort was CMV serostatus. In a later genetic analysis, fewer N-insertions in productive TCRs were reported among donors in an Asian-associated ancestry cluster than the roughly 670-donor mean. At a false discovery rate of 0.05, a later analysis linked 16,951 TCR beta sequences to specific HLA alleles. In an earlier analysis of around 600 of the donors, most TCR beta V segments appeared in productive rearrangements about 90% or about 30% of the time, broadly matching IMGT annotations. In a later analysis, HLA-associated TCR beta chains were found to be more clonally expanded and to have lower generation probabilities than equally common non-associated chains. Several of the top co-occurrence clusters appeared to be linked to parvovirus B19, influenza, CMV and Epstein-Barr virus, according to a later analysis. A further reported finding was that TCR beta sequences accurately predicted the HLA-A and HLA-B alleles for most subjects in the first cohort.

This clonotype was sampled from a man aged 45-65 years in good health and CMV-seronegative. The chain is assembled from TRBV9 and TRBJ2-7, with 9 central nucleotides matching TRBD1. Sequencing was done on a sample of PBMCs. CDR3 sequence: CASSAGQGLSEQYF. The DNA reads as follows: TGTGCCAGCAGCGCGGGACAGGGACTTAGCGAGCAGTACTTC.